This entry lists 29 T cell receptor beta chains sequenced from one sample in a study of technical replicates of blood from a handful of donors. Only in-frame clones appear in the TCRdb table, and some are missing; sequencing was by immunoSEQ multiplex PCR. This sample yields 85,000 to 100,000 clones, of which roughly 92% are seen a single time; over 0.2% belongs to the top ten. The material sequenced was T cells isolated from PBMCs. Receptor source: a human donor in good health.

This clone came up once. The chain combines TRBV18 with TRBJ1-1, with 11 bases fitting TRBD1. The germline CDR1 and CDR2 sequences are KGHSH and LQKENI. The CDR3 has 16 amino acids. V was pared by 0 bases and J by 6 bases, with 6 bases of the junction left unmatched. CDR3 in DNA: TGTGCCAGCTCACCACCTGGGACAGGGGGTAAACCTGAAGCTTTCTTT. Amino acid sequence: CASSPPGTGGKPEAFF.

This sequence joins TRBV29-1 and TRBJ1-3; D might be TRBD1 (5 bases). The CDR3 covers 17 residues. Per the germline V gene, CDR1 is SQVTM and CDR2 is ANQGSEA. V dropped 0 bases and J dropped 0 bases, with 15 bases sitting between them. Here the CDR3 reads CSVEDLEDTDSGNTIYF. CDR3 nucleotide sequence: TGCAGCGTTGAAGATCTTGAGGACACAGACTCTGGAAACACCATATATTTT. Based on the CDR3 plus reference TRBV29-1 and TRBJ1-3, the full variable domain is SAVISQKPSRDICQRGTSLTIQCQVDSQVTMMFWYRQQPGQSLTLIATANQGSEATYESGFVIDKFPISRPNLTFSTLTVSNMSPEDSSIYLCSVEDLEDTDSGNTIYFGEGSWLTVV.

The rearrangement links TRBV27 to TRBJ2-2; possibly TRBD2 for D (7 bases). Germline-derived CDR1 and CDR2 are MNHEY and SMNVEV (reference sequence). Trimming removed 0 bases from V and 4 bases from J, with 12 bases in between. CDR3 size: 16 residues. CDR3 sequence (DNA): TGTGCCAGCAGTTTATCGGGAGGGGGATCCACCGGGGAGCTGTTTTTT. This codes for CASSLSGGGSTGELFF.

V is TRBV4-2 and J is TRBJ1-2; TRBD1 matches at 7 bases. There are 15 residues in the CDR3. CDR1 and CDR2 from the germline V gene are LGHNA and YNFKEQ. V lost 4 bases, J lost 0 bases, and 5 bases stayed unmatched. In nucleotides, the CDR3 is TGTGCCAGCAGCCGATCGACAGGGACTAACTATGGCTACACCTTC. Translation: CASSRSTGTNYGYTF.

J is TRBJ2-7 and V is TRBV7-8; 9 bases match TRBD2. The germline V gene has CDR1 SGHVS and CDR2 FQNEAQ. This CDR3 region has 14 residues. Trimming took 6 bases from V and 3 from J; bases not matched to a gene: 6. CDR3 protein: CASSSLAGLYEQYF. CDR3 nucleotide sequence: TGTGCCAGCAGTAGCCTAGCGGGACTCTACGAGCAGTACTTC. Full variable domain (rest looked up from reference TRBV7-8 and TRBJ2-7): GAGVSQSPRYKVAKRGQDVALRCDPISGHVSLFWYQQALGQGPEFLTYFQNEAQLDKSGLPSDRFFAERPEGSVSTLKIQRTQQEDSAVYLCASSSLAGLYEQYFGPGTRLTVT.

The chain couples TRBV7-2 to TRBJ2-7, with D perhaps matching TRBD2 (9 bases). Germline assignment: CDR1 SGHTA and CDR2 FQGNSA. CDR3 size: 16 residues. V lost 1 base to trimming and J lost 3 bases, with 16 bases between them. In nucleotides, the CDR3 is TGTGCCAGCAGCTTAGGGCTAGCGGGGACAGGCTACGAGCAGTACTTC. It codes for CASSLGLAGTGYEQYF.

This rearrangement joins TRBV5-1 to TRBJ1-1; D remains unclear. Trimming stripped 4 bases from V and 5 bases from J, with 18 bases between. From germline, CDR1 is SGHRS and CDR2 YFSETQ. CDR3 length equals 15 residues. The CDR3 sequence is CASSNRPGEVTEAFF. CDR3 coding DNA: TGCGCCAGCAGCAACAGACCCGGGGAGGTAACTGAAGCTTTCTTT.

V and J are TRBV18 and TRBJ1-2, with 10 bases lining up with TRBD1. Germline values: CDR1 KGHSH, CDR2 LQKENI. The CDR3 runs 15 residues. J lost 6 bases, V lost 3 bases, and 7 bases had no gene match. The CDR3: CASSPSGTGANGYTF. The CDR3 coding sequence is TGTGCCAGCTCACCTAGTGGGACAGGGGCTAATGGCTACACCTTC.

The genes are TRBV2 and TRBJ2-5; TRBD1 might be the D (5 bases). CDR3 length: 14 residues. The V end lost 2 bases, the J end lost 5 bases, and 12 bases lay between the germline ends. CDR1 and CDR2 from the germline V gene are SNHLY and FYNNEI. CDR3 protein: CASSEWQGDETQYF. CDR3 DNA: TGTGCCAGCAGTGAATGGCAGGGTGACGAGACCCAGTACTTC.

This sequence joins TRBV5-4 and TRBJ1-1; D may be TRBD1 (6 bases). CDR1 and CDR2 (germline): SGHNT, YYREEE (reference sequence). The CDR3 totals 16 residues. Between the trimmed V and J ends, which lost 0 bases and 0 bases, there was a span of 12 bases. The CDR3 loop reads CASSLDPGDMNTEAFF. CDR3 nucleotide sequence: TGTGCCAGCAGCTTGGACCCCGGGGACATGAACACTGAAGCTTTCTTT.

Here the CDR3 reads CASGGTALGGGYTF. The CDR3 coding sequence is TGTGCCAGTGGGGGGACAGCGCTTGGGGGTGGCTACACCTTC. The V and J genes are TRBV19 and TRBJ1-2; 7 bases fit TRBD1. There are 14 residues in the CDR3. V shed 8 bases, J shed 7 bases, and the junction held 13 bases outside the gene matches. Germline V CDR1 and CDR2: LNHDA, SQIVND (reference sequence).

This sequence joins TRBV2 and TRBJ2-5; D unresolved. The CDR3 has 15 amino acids. V lost 5 bases and J 1 base, leaving 14 bases between the germline ends. Germline V lookup: CDR1 SNHLY, CDR2 FYNNEI. DNA of the CDR3: TGTGCCAGCAGTAAGTTCAGCGACTTCCAAGAGACCCAGTACTTC. Protein: CASSKFSDFQETQYF.

The chain has TRBV29-1 and TRBJ2-5; D is undetermined. The CDR3 extends over 17 amino acids. The germline V and J ends were trimmed by 4 bases and 4 bases, with 25 bases remaining between them. In germline, CDR1 is SQVTM, CDR2 ANQGSEA. CDR3 DNA: TGCAGCGTTGTTTTGGCCGATTGGCAGTCCTCTGTAGAGACCCAGTACTTC. This gives the protein CSVVLADWQSSVETQYF.

The CDR3 nucleotides read TGCGCCAGCAGTGAGACAGACACAGATACGCAGTATTTT. The encoded protein is CASSETDTDTQYF. V and J are TRBV10-1 and TRBJ2-3; D is ambiguous. Looked up from germline, CDR1 is WNHNN and CDR2 is SYGVQD (reference sequence). V lost 2 bases and J 2 bases, leaving 5 bases between the germline ends. CDR3 length: 13 residues.

The chain couples TRBV11-3 to TRBJ2-6; tentative D call: TRBD1 (6 bases). Germline lookup yields CDR1 SGHNT and CDR2 YENEEA. Trimming removed 8 bases at V and 9 bases at J, with 29 bases between. The length of the CDR3 is 18 residues. The CDR3 region has the DNA TGTGCCAGCGCAGGGGTGAGTCCTACCACCCCCTCGGGCAACGTCCTGACTTTC. This codes for CASAGVSPTTPSGNVLTF.

The chain employs TRBV6-1 and TRBJ2-7; D perhaps matches TRBD1 (6 bases). The CDR3 sequence is 15 residues long. In germline, CDR1 is MNHNS, CDR2 SASEGT. Trimming took off 3 bases at V and 1 base at J, with 13 bases between the two ends. CDR3 amino acids: CASSEWDTASYEQYF. In DNA form, the CDR3 reads TGTGCCAGCAGTGAGTGGGACACCGCATCCTACGAGCAGTACTTC.

The chain combines TRBV19 with TRBJ2-3; 11 nucleotides agree with TRBD2. This CDR3 is built from 15 residues. CDR1 and CDR2 (germline): LNHDA, SQIVND (reference sequence). The V and J ends lost 7 bases and 0 bases, in that order; junction bases with no gene match: 3. The CDR3 spells CASTTSGGSTDTQYF. As DNA, the CDR3 is TGTGCCAGTACCACTAGCGGGGGAAGCACAGATACGCAGTATTTT.

CDR3 in amino acids: CASSLGLAGGYTQYF. The CDR3 DNA is TGTGCCAGCAGCTTGGGACTAGCGGGGGGCTATACGCAGTATTTT. The chain has TRBV13 and TRBJ2-3; TRBD2 aligns across 15 bases. Germline lookup yields CDR1 PRHDT and CDR2 FYEKMQ (reference sequence). CDR3 length equals 15 residues. Trimming at V came to 3 bases and at J to 7 bases, leaving 2 bases not matched to a gene.

The chain links TRBV11-2 to TRBJ1-1; 11 bases line up with TRBD1. Germline V gene data show CDR1 as SGHAT and CDR2 as FQNNGV. The CDR3 has 16 amino acids. After removal of 5 bases from V and 6 bases from J, the junction contained 11 bases not matched to a gene. CDR3 nucleotides: TGTGCCAGCAGCAAAAAGGGACAGGGGGGGAGGTCTGAAGCTTTCTTT. Residues: CASSKKGQGGRSEAFF.

The chain employs TRBV19 and TRBJ1-1; D is ambiguous. Germline values: CDR1 LNHDA, CDR2 SQIVND (reference sequence). V shed 0 bases and J shed 0 bases, with 14 bases lying between them. The CDR3 consists of 17 residues. The CDR3 reads CASSIELRHLLNTEAFF. As DNA, the CDR3 is TGTGCCAGTAGTATAGAGTTGAGACACCTACTGAACACTGAAGCTTTCTTT.

This chain joins TRBV6-5 and TRBJ1-5; TRBD1 agrees at 8 bases. Germline lookup yields CDR1 MNHEY and CDR2 SVGAGI. The CDR3 extends over 15 amino acids. Trimming at V came to 6 bases and at J to 7 bases, leaving 11 bases not matched to a gene. The DNA of the CDR3 is TGTGCCAGCAGGCCTGACAGGGGCCCCCAGCAGCCCCAGCATTTT. This encodes CASRPDRGPQQPQHF.

The chain carries TRBV6-1 and TRBJ2-1; 9 bases are shared with TRBD1. Trimming cost V 2 bases and J 7 bases; bases outside gene matches: 6. Germline CDR1 and CDR2: MNHNS and SASEGT. The CDR3 is 15 residues long. The CDR3 reads CASSERDREFNEQFF. The CDR3 bases are TGTGCCAGCAGTGAAAGGGACAGGGAATTTAATGAGCAGTTCTTC.

V usage is TRBV6-4 and J usage is TRBJ2-1, with D hard to call. Deletions cut 2 bases from V and 4 bases from J, with 6 bases between. In germline, CDR1 is MRHNA, CDR2 SNTAGT. The CDR3 runs 13 residues. CDR3 coding DNA: TGTGCCAGCAGTGACGCAGGATACAATGAGCAGTTCTTC. Protein sequence: CASSDAGYNEQFF.

The J gene is TRBJ1-5, the V gene TRBV19; 7 bases map to TRBD1. CDR1 and CDR2 (germline): LNHDA, SQIVND (reference sequence). After removal of 1 base from V and 4 bases from J, the junction contained 4 bases not matched to a gene. The CDR3 runs to 15 residues. The CDR3 here is CASSIVVTGNQPQHF. CDR3 DNA sequence: TGTGCCAGTAGTATAGTGGTGACAGGGAATCAGCCCCAGCATTTT.

The rearrangement links TRBV7-2 to TRBJ2-2; a weak D match, TRBD2 (5 bases). In germline, CDR1 is SGHTA, CDR2 FQGNSA. The V end was cut by 5 bases, the J end by 5 bases, with 12 bases between. The CDR3 runs 14 residues. The CDR3 DNA reads as TGTGCCAGCAGCGACGGGCCGGGGACCGGGGAGCTGTTTTTT. Translation: CASSDGPGTGELFF.

Here the CDR3 reads CASSYRASNGYTF. The CDR3 region has the DNA TGTGCCAGCAGCTACAGGGCCTCAAATGGCTACACCTTC. This chain uses TRBV7-8 with TRBJ1-2; weak D call: TRBD1 (6 bases). Germline CDR1 SGHVS, CDR2 FQNEAQ. Trimming took 4 bases from V and 6 from J, leaving 12 bases between them. The CDR3 extends over 13 amino acids.

The V call is TRBV10-1, the J call TRBJ2-1; TRBD2 agrees at 7 bases. Per germline, CDR1 WNHNN and CDR2 SYGVQD (reference sequence). V shed 11 bases and J 6 bases; nucleotides not matched to a gene: 10. The CDR3 totals 13 residues. The CDR3 sequence is CAVSPGLFNEQFF. The CDR3 DNA reads TGCGCCGTGTCGCCGGGACTATTCAATGAGCAGTTCTTC.

This chain connects TRBV2 to TRBJ2-7; 9 nucleotides match TRBD2. V shed 7 bases and J 2 bases; nucleotides not matched to a gene: 18. The V gene's germline CDR1 is SNHLY and CDR2 FYNNEI. CDR3 length: 18 residues. This chain's CDR3 is CASTGKREALPWTYEQYF. CDR3 DNA sequence: TGTGCCAGCACCGGAAAGCGGGAGGCCCTACCTTGGACCTACGAGCAGTACTTC.

V is TRBV7-8 and J is TRBJ1-2; 9 bases match TRBD1. Germline V lookup: CDR1 SGHVS, CDR2 FQNEAQ. The trim removed 3 bases at V and 2 bases at J, leaving 10 bases unmatched. The CDR3 is 17 residues long. The CDR3 region has the DNA TGTGCCAGCAGCTTGTCGGGACAGGGCACGCAGAACTATGGCTACACCTTC. This codes for CASSLSGQGTQNYGYTF.